These 32 T cell receptor beta chains were all obtained from the same sample, sequenced in a study of blood T cells in healthy people across ages. Then a second PCR, running roughly 7 to 11 cycles, was carried out with a sample-barcoded 5' primer and a J-beta primer mix. TCRdb re-called the 5' RACE reads with MiXCR, one entry per CDR3 protein. The table includes fewer than 900,000 distinct CDR3 sequences, roughly 44% detected once. What was sequenced was blood. These TCRs come from a woman aged 60-75 years in good health.

This clonotype was detected only a few times. This chain connects TRBV12-3 or TRBV12-4 to TRBJ1-1; D gene uncertain. The CDR3 sequence is 11 residues long. V was trimmed by 4 bases and J by 4 bases, leaving 4 bases between them. CDR3 protein: CASSWGTEAFF. In nucleotides, the CDR3 is TGTGCCAGCAGTTGGGGCACTGAAGCTTTCTTT.

This clonotype has just a few counts. This rearrangement joins TRBV7-2 to TRBJ2-3; the D is unclear. The germline gives CDR1 SGHTA, CDR2 FQGNSA. This CDR3 has 13 residues. The V and J ends lost 2 bases and 2 bases respectively, with 5 bases between them. Here the CDR3 reads CASSLQPTDTQYF. CDR3 DNA: TGTGCCAGCAGCTTACAACCCACAGATACGCAGTATTTT. Looking up the rest from reference TRBV7-2 and TRBJ2-3 gives the full variable domain: GAGVSQSPSNKVTEKGKDVELRCDPISGHTALYWYRQSLGQGLEFLIYFQGNSAPDKSGLPSDRFSAERTGGSVSTLTIQRTQQEDSAVYLCASSLQPTDTQYFGPGTRLTVL.

This clonotype was detected a few times. J is TRBJ2-1 and V is TRBV5-1; either TRBD1 or TRBD2 may fit D (5 bases each). Deletions cut 4 bases from V and 5 bases from J, with 16 bases between. The CDR3 totals 15 residues. Germline lookup yields CDR1 SGHRS and CDR2 YFSETQ. DNA for the CDR3: TGCGCCAGCAGCCCGTCGGGACCGTACGACAATGAGCAGTTCTTC. It is translated as CASSPSGPYDNEQFF.

The genes are TRBV9 and TRBJ2-5; 14 bases are a match to TRBD2. Germline assignment: CDR1 SGDLS and CDR2 YYNGEE. This CDR3 contains 17 residues. The V segment lost 3 bases and the J segment 1 base; nucleotides outside the gene matches: 5. The CDR3 sequence: CASSARTSGGPQETQYF. The DNA of the CDR3 is TGTGCCAGCAGCGCCCGGACTAGCGGGGGGCCCCAAGAGACCCAGTACTTC.

Only a few counts were recorded for this clonotype. The chain links TRBV7-8 to TRBJ1-2; D gene ambiguous. This CDR3 comprises 14 residues. Germline values: CDR1 SGHVS, CDR2 FQNEAQ. The V end lost 5 bases, the J end lost 4 bases, and 14 bases lay between the germline ends. CDR3 residues: CASSQARRGYGYTF. In DNA form, the CDR3 reads TGTGCCAGCAGCCAGGCCAGACGGGGCTATGGCTACACCTTC.

This clonotype was seen a few times. V is TRBV27 and J is TRBJ2-5; unclear D gene. The V end lost 6 bases, the J end lost 4 bases, and 18 bases lay between the germline ends. Germline V CDR1 and CDR2: MNHEY, SMNVEV (reference sequence). The CDR3 is 15 residues long. The CDR3 spells CASSLRAASVETQYF. The CDR3 DNA reads as TGTGCCAGCAGCTTACGCGCAGCGAGTGTAGAGACCCAGTACTTC.

This clonotype was recorded a few times. The chain joins TRBV6-2 or TRBV6-3 to TRBJ1-2, with D maybe TRBD1 (6 bases). This CDR3 spans 15 amino acids. The germline V gene has CDR1 MNHEY and CDR2 SVGEGT. The V end lost 1 base, the J end lost 7 bases, and 16 bases lay between the germline ends. The CDR3 region has the DNA TGTGCCAGCAGTTACTTGTCAGGGGCATTTGGTGGCTACACCTTC. It encodes CASSYLSGAFGGYTF.

The V and J genes are TRBV9 and TRBJ1-4; D call uncertain. Germline CDR1 SGDLS, CDR2 YYNGEE. The CDR3 has 17 amino acids. The germline V and J ends were trimmed by 0 bases and 5 bases, with 17 bases remaining between them. In nucleotides, the CDR3 is TGTGCCAGCAGCGTAGACTTGTCGGCAGGAAAAAATGAAAAACTGTTTTTT. Protein product: CASSVDLSAGKNEKLFF.

The gene calls are TRBV24-1 and TRBJ2-1; 12 bases align to TRBD2. The V gene end was trimmed by 5 bases and the J gene end by 5 bases; junction bases not matched to a gene: 6. This CDR3 region has 16 residues. Germline values: CDR1 KGHDR, CDR2 SFDVKD. The CDR3 sequence: CATSGSTSGGHNEQFF. In DNA, the CDR3 is TGTGCCACCAGTGGCTCGACTAGCGGGGGTCACAATGAGCAGTTCTTC.

The V gene is TRBV3-1, the J gene TRBJ2-5, with TRBD2 matching 7 bases. There are 15 residues in the CDR3. V was clipped by 2 bases and J by 4 bases; unmatched bases: 7. CDR1 and CDR2 (germline): LGHDT, YNNKEL (reference sequence). CDR3 DNA sequence: TGTGCCAGCAGCCAACAGCCCGGGGAGGGAGAGACCCAGTACTTC. This encodes CASSQQPGEGETQYF.

This rearrangement joins TRBV5-1 to TRBJ2-7; TRBD2 is a possible D gene (5 bases). Germline V gene sequence: CDR1 SGHRS, CDR2 YFSETQ. V lost 4 bases and J lost 0, with 14 bases in between. This CDR3 has 15 residues. The CDR3 nucleotides read TGCGCCAGCAGCCCCTGGACGGGGAGCTCCTACGAGCAGTACTTC. Its protein is CASSPWTGSSYEQYF.

The table lists this clonotype with a few counts. The chain couples TRBV20-1 to TRBJ1-4, with D unresolved. V was cut by 3 bases and J by 7 bases, with 21 bases left in between. Looked up from germline, CDR1 is DFQATT and CDR2 is SNEGSKA (reference sequence). This CDR3 is 16 amino acids long. The CDR3 loop reads CSASDPRAGLGEKLFF. CDR3 in DNA: TGCAGTGCTAGTGATCCTCGGGCAGGACTGGGTGAAAAACTGTTTTTT.

In its sample, this clonotype was seen a few times. This rearrangement joins TRBV5-1 to TRBJ2-1; 9 bases are shared with TRBD2. The CDR3 totals 16 residues. Unmatched junction bases numbered 5, after V lost 0 bases and J lost 4 bases. The germline CDR1 and CDR2 sequences are SGHRS and YFSETQ. The CDR3 is CASSLVASGVYNEQFF. CDR3 nucleotide sequence: TGCGCCAGCAGCTTGGTGGCTAGCGGGGTGTACAATGAGCAGTTCTTC.

This clonotype was detected ten times or more. The chain couples TRBV6-6 to TRBJ2-3; the D is unclear. V lost 8 bases and J 0 bases, leaving 3 bases between the germline ends. Germline values: CDR1 MNHNY, CDR2 SVGAGI (reference sequence). The CDR3 has 11 residues. CDR3: CASLSTDTQYF. In DNA form, the CDR3 reads TGTGCCAGCCTAAGCACAGATACGCAGTATTTT.

This clonotype was picked up a small number of times. This chain connects TRBV6-2 or TRBV6-3 to TRBJ2-5; possible D gene TRBD2, 6 bases. The DNA end lines up better with TRBJ2-7; the J call may be wrong. The CDR3 length is 15 residues. CDR1 MNHEY and CDR2 SVGEGT come from the germline V gene. The CDR3 is CASSYNTGDLVEQYF. Written as DNA, the CDR3 is TGTGCCAGCAGTTACAATACGGGAGATCTCGTCGAGCAGTACTTC.

This clonotype came up once. This chain joins TRBV6-2 or TRBV6-3 and TRBJ2-3; TRBD2 might be the D (6 bases). Looked up from germline, CDR1 is MNHEY and CDR2 is SVGEGT. CDR3 size: 15 residues. V lost 7 bases to trimming and J lost 3 bases, with 17 bases between them. The chain's CDR3 is CASNPDGGETDTQYF. CDR3 coding DNA: TGTGCCAGCAATCCTGACGGGGGAGAAACAGATACGCAGTATTTT.

This clonotype was detected once. The gene calls are TRBV7-9 and TRBJ1-1, with a tentative D call TRBD1 (6 bases). CDR1 is SEHNR and CDR2 is FQNEAQ in the germline V gene (reference sequence). Trimming pared 4 bases from V and 5 bases from J, leaving 14 bases between. The CDR3 totals 14 residues. The CDR3 is CASSSIQGLTEAFF. The CDR3 DNA follows: TGTGCCAGCAGCTCCATCCAGGGGCTGACTGAAGCTTTCTTT.

The chain combines TRBV27 with TRBJ2-7, with TRBD2 as a possible D gene (5 bases). CDR3 length equals 14 residues. CDR1 MNHEY and CDR2 SMNVEV come from the germline V gene (reference sequence). V dropped 0 bases and J dropped 2 bases, with 8 bases sitting between them. In DNA, the CDR3 is TGTGCCAGCAGTTTATCAGGACTTACCTACGAGCAGTACTTC. It yields the protein CASSLSGLTYEQYF.

V usage is TRBV6-6 and J usage is TRBJ1-5, with D unresolved. The CDR3 loop spans 17 amino acids. Trimming removed 2 bases at V and 1 base at J, with 15 bases between. From germline, CDR1 is MNHNY and CDR2 SVGAGI (reference sequence). The CDR3 protein is CASSYVATQGSNQPQHF. The CDR3 DNA reads TGTGCCAGCAGTTACGTCGCGACACAAGGGAGCAATCAGCCCCAGCATTTT.

This clonotype showed up just a few times. In DNA, the CDR3 is TGTGCCAGCAGCGGCGGGTCGGCTGGCTACACCTTC. Its protein product is CASSGGSAGYTF. This rearrangement joins TRBV6-4 to TRBJ1-2; the D is unclear. V dropped 6 bases and J dropped 7 bases, with 12 bases sitting between them. CDR1 is MRHNA and CDR2 is SNTAGT in the germline V gene. The CDR3 loop spans 12 amino acids.

This clonotype was counted between two and nine times. The CDR3 DNA sequence: TGTGCCAGCAGCCAAGATCAAGGCCTAGCGGGGGGCAGCGAGCAGTACTTC. Its translation is CASSQDQGLAGGSEQYF. The chain uses TRBV4-2 and TRBJ2-7; TRBD2 matches at 11 bases. The CDR3 consists of 17 residues. Germline loops: CDR1 LGHNA, CDR2 YNFKEQ. V lost 0 bases, J lost 6 bases, and 10 bases stayed unmatched.

V usage is TRBV28 and J usage is TRBJ1-6; 8 bases match TRBD1. J gave up 5 bases and V 5 bases, and 5 bases lay outside the gene matches. The CDR3 sequence is 15 residues long. CDR1 is MDHEN, CDR2 SYDVKM, per germline. The CDR3 is CASSNGQGHNSPLHF. The CDR3 coding sequence is TGTGCCAGCAGTAACGGACAGGGTCATAATTCACCCCTCCACTTT.

The chain joins TRBV29-1 to TRBJ1-1; TRBD1 might be the D (5 bases). V was cut by 4 bases and J by 0 bases, with 12 bases left in between. Germline V gene sequence: CDR1 SQVTM, CDR2 ANQGSEA. The CDR3 extends over 14 amino acids. For the CDR3, the DNA is TGCAGCGTTGTGGAGCCAGGGTTGAACACTGAAGCTTTCTTT. This codes for CSVVEPGLNTEAFF.

The rearrangement links TRBV6-5 to TRBJ2-3, with TRBD2 matching over 13 bases. The CDR3 runs to 17 residues. CDR1 is MNHEY and CDR2 is SVGAGI in the germline V gene. V shed 4 bases and J 3 bases; nucleotides not matched to a gene: 7. The CDR3: CASSFGLAGVLTDTQYF. CDR3 in DNA: TGTGCCAGCAGTTTCGGACTAGCGGGAGTCCTGACAGATACGCAGTATTTT.

This clonotype was seen once. The rearrangement links TRBV7-2 to TRBJ2-7; weak D call: TRBD1 (5 bases). Germline loops: CDR1 SGHTA, CDR2 FQGNSA. The length of the CDR3 is 13 residues. The V and J ends lost 5 bases and 4 bases respectively, with 12 bases between them. The CDR3 loop is CASSVIQAYEQYF. Here the CDR3 DNA reads TGTGCCAGCAGCGTAATACAGGCGTACGAGCAGTACTTC.

This chain links TRBV20-1 with TRBJ2-3; TRBD2 matches 10 bases. CDR3 length: 15 amino acids. With 5 bases clipped from V and 3 bases from J, the junction kept 8 bases outside the gene matches. The germline V gene has CDR1 DFQATT and CDR2 SNEGSKA (reference sequence). The CDR3 DNA follows: TGCAGTGCTGGCCCCACTAGCGGGAATACAGATACGCAGTATTTT. Residues: CSAGPTSGNTDTQYF.

This clonotype was seen a handful of times. The V gene is TRBV27, the J gene TRBJ1-2; TRBD1 might be the D (6 bases). Trimming took off 10 bases at V and 2 bases at J, with 14 bases between the two ends. This CDR3 has 13 amino acids. Germline lookup yields CDR1 MNHEY and CDR2 SMNVEV (reference sequence). CDR3 amino acids: CATQGLGNYGYTF. The CDR3 DNA follows: TGTGCCACCCAGGGGTTGGGAAACTATGGCTACACCTTC.

The chain combines TRBV7-2 with TRBJ1-5; TRBD1 matches 8 bases. V dropped 4 bases and J dropped 6; count of bases not matched to a gene: 5. Germline values: CDR1 SGHTA, CDR2 FQGNSA. The CDR3 runs to 14 residues. Written as DNA, the CDR3 is TGTGCCAGCAGCTCTCGGGACAGGACTCAGCCCCAGCATTTT. It is translated as CASSSRDRTQPQHF.

This clonotype was observed a few times. The V call is TRBV3-1, the J call TRBJ2-1, with 7 bases fitting TRBD2. The trim removed 3 bases at V and 8 bases at J, leaving 10 bases unmatched. The length of the CDR3 is 15 residues. CDR1 LGHDT and CDR2 YNNKEL come from the germline V gene (reference sequence). The DNA of the CDR3 is TGTGCCAGCAGCCACGGGGGGACTGATGGGGATGAGCAGTTCTTC. Protein product: CASSHGGTDGDEQFF.

Of note for this clonotype: Given a much more abundant clone one base away, this may be a read error. The chain combines TRBV12-3 or TRBV12-4 with TRBJ1-2; possibly TRBD1 for D (5 bases). The CDR3 contains 14 residues. The CDR3 sequence is CASSQLQANYSYTF. CDR3 in DNA: TGTGCCAGCAGTCAGCTACAGGCTAACTATAGCTACACCTTC.

This clonotype appeared a few times. The chain links TRBV7-9 to TRBJ2-3; D ambiguous. Germline values: CDR1 SEHNR, CDR2 FQNEAQ (reference sequence). V was pared by 3 bases and J by 4 bases, with 5 bases between. The CDR3 loop spans 12 amino acids. CDR3 in amino acids: CASSFEADTQYF. The CDR3 DNA reads TGTGCCAGCAGCTTCGAGGCAGATACGCAGTATTTT.

V usage is TRBV10-3 and J usage is TRBJ2-1; D unclear. This CDR3 has 13 amino acids. Germline V lookup: CDR1 ENHRY, CDR2 SYGVKD. Trimming stripped 0 bases from V and 10 bases from J, with 10 bases between. The DNA for the CDR3 is TGTGCCATCAGTGAGTCGCTCTCCCACGAGCAGTTCTTC. It translates to CAISESLSHEQFF.